This passage covers 31 T cell receptor beta chains from one sample sequenced in a study of CD8+ T cells in alopecia areata. Investigators isolated RNA and reverse transcribed it into cDNA to act as the sequencing template. Produced via immunoSEQ multiplex PCR; TCRdb's table is partial and in-frame only. The sample shows roughly 250,000 clones, 67% of them seen only once. The material sequenced was CD4+ T cells sorted from blood, taken at week 0. The receptors here all came from a human donor with alopecia areata.

The gene calls are TRBV7-9 and TRBJ2-3; 9 bases agree with TRBD1. This CDR3 has 16 residues. V dropped 0 bases and J dropped 3; count of bases not matched to a gene: 4. Per germline, CDR1 SEHNR and CDR2 FQNEAQ (reference sequence). The CDR3 here is CASSLARDRVTDTQYF. The CDR3 nucleotides are TGTGCCAGCAGCTTAGCTCGGGACAGGGTAACAGATACGCAGTATTTT.

This clone was seen a few times. This chain joins TRBV6-5 and TRBJ1-4; perhaps TRBD1 as D (5 bases). The CDR3 sequence is 12 residues long. V was trimmed by 8 bases and J by 7 bases, leaving 11 bases between them. CDR1 MNHEY and CDR2 SVGAGI come from the germline V gene. This chain's CDR3 is CASGRGFEKLFF. In nucleotides, the CDR3 is TGTGCCAGCGGAAGGGGTTTTGAAAAACTGTTTTTT.

This clone was detected a few times. The V and J genes are TRBV9 and TRBJ1-1, with D hard to call. Germline V gene data show CDR1 as SGDLS and CDR2 as YYNGEE. V lost 0 bases and J 3 bases, leaving 6 bases between the germline ends. This CDR3 has 13 residues. The CDR3 DNA reads as TGTGCCAGCAGCGTAGCTGGTTACACTGAAGCTTTCTTT. It translates to CASSVAGYTEAFF.

V gene TRBV6-1 combines with J gene TRBJ2-2; D not certain. Trimming took off 2 bases at V and 4 bases at J, with 5 bases between the two ends. CDR1 is MNHNS, CDR2 SASEGT, per germline. The CDR3 contains 13 residues. Written as DNA, the CDR3 is TGTGCCAGCAGTGAAACAATCACCGGGGAGCTGTTTTTT. This gives the protein CASSETITGELFF.

The V call is TRBV7-9, the J call TRBJ1-5; tentative D call: TRBD1 (5 bases). V lost 0 bases and J 13 bases, leaving 10 bases between the germline ends. Germline loops: CDR1 SEHNR, CDR2 FQNEAQ (reference sequence). The CDR3 covers 12 residues. CDR3 in amino acids: CASSLAQGAQHF. The CDR3 nucleotides read TGTGCCAGCAGCTTAGCGCAGGGAGCGCAGCATTTT. Full variable domain (missing parts from reference TRBV7-9 and TRBJ1-5): DTGVSQNPRHKITKRGQNVTFRCDPISEHNRLYWYRQTLGQGPEFLTYFQNEAQLEKSRLLSDRFSAERPKGSFSTLEIQRTEQGDSAMYLCASSLAQGAQHFGDGTRLSIL.

The chain combines TRBV29-1 with TRBJ2-5; D is uncertain. Trimming removed 4 bases from V and 2 bases from J, with 8 bases in between. Germline V gene sequence: CDR1 SQVTM, CDR2 ANQGSEA. The CDR3 has 12 residues. The CDR3 nucleotides read TGCAGCGTTGTAGTAGGGCAAGAGACCCAGTACTTC. Its translation: CSVVVGQETQYF.

This chain connects TRBV5-1 to TRBJ2-5, with no clear D. The germline gives CDR1 SGHRS, CDR2 YFSETQ. Trimming stripped 0 bases from V and 1 base from J, with 7 bases between. This CDR3 comprises 14 residues. CDR3: CASSLGSLQETQYF. CDR3 in DNA: TGCGCCAGCAGCTTGGGGTCACTCCAAGAGACCCAGTACTTC.

The chain couples TRBV30 to TRBJ1-5, with D uncertain. CDR3 size: 14 residues. Germline lookup yields CDR1 GTSNPN and CDR2 SVGIG (reference sequence). Trimming pared 0 bases from V and 5 bases from J, leaving 11 bases between. As DNA, the CDR3 is TGTGCCTGGAGTGTACACGGGTCGGATCAGCCCCAGCATTTT. Translation: CAWSVHGSDQPQHF.

The chain couples TRBV5-6 to TRBJ2-6, with D uncertain. This CDR3 comprises 19 residues. Germline V gives CDR1 SGHDT, CDR2 YYEEEE. V was shortened by 3 bases and J by 0 bases, with 19 bases between the two germline ends. The CDR3 DNA follows: TGTGCCAGCAGCTCCCCGGAGCCGAGTAAATCCTCTGGGGCCAACGTCCTGACTTTC. This sequence encodes CASSSPEPSKSSGANVLTF.

The V gene is TRBV29-1, the J gene TRBJ1-4; D is perhaps TRBD1 (6 bases). This CDR3 is 17 amino acids long. CDR1 and CDR2 (germline): SQVTM, ANQGSEA. V gave up 1 base and J gave up 7 bases, with 22 bases separating them. DNA for the CDR3: TGCAGCGTTGAAGGCCCCGGGAGGGGGTCAGGTAGTGAAAAACTGTTTTTT. Amino acid sequence: CSVEGPGRGSGSEKLFF.

CDR3 amino acids: CAWGQGHSNQPQHF. The CDR3 coding sequence is TGTGCCTGGGGACAGGGTCATAGCAATCAGCCCCAGCATTTT. This chain connects TRBV30 to TRBJ1-5; 8 positions agree with TRBD1. The junction had 3 bases not matched to a gene; V was cut back by 5 bases and J by 0 bases. This CDR3 contains 14 residues. Germline CDR1 is GTSNPN and CDR2 is SVGIG (reference sequence).

The gene calls are TRBV9 and TRBJ2-5; 9 nucleotides line up with TRBD2. Per germline, CDR1 SGDLS and CDR2 YYNGEE. The CDR3 spans 15 residues. V lost 0 bases, J lost 8 bases, and 8 bases stayed unmatched. CDR3 DNA sequence: TGTGCCAGCAGCGTAGAGTCTAGCGGGGCCGTAACCCAGTACTTC. This sequence encodes CASSVESSGAVTQYF.

This clone was counted only a few times. The chain carries TRBV6-5 and TRBJ2-7; D is possibly TRBD1 (6 bases). Germline CDR1 MNHEY, CDR2 SVGAGI. With 5 bases removed from V and 2 bases from J, the gap between germline ends came to 16 bases. The CDR3 length is 15 residues. As DNA, the CDR3 is TGTGCCAGCAGTAGCCATCAGGGGAACCCCTACGAGCAGTACTTC. Residues: CASSSHQGNPYEQYF.

The chain combines TRBV11-2 with TRBJ2-5; 10 nucleotides agree with TRBD1. In germline, CDR1 is SGHAT, CDR2 FQNNGV. Trimming took 5 bases from V and 7 from J; bases not matched to a gene: 10. The CDR3 runs 15 residues. CDR3 in amino acids: CASSPDRGRLGTQYF. The CDR3 DNA is TGTGCCAGCAGCCCTGACAGGGGGCGCTTGGGGACCCAGTACTTC.

This clone was found a few times. The chain has TRBV13 and TRBJ2-5; D is unresolved. Trimming removed 0 bases from V and 1 base from J, with 9 bases in between. The germline gives CDR1 PRHDT, CDR2 FYEKMQ (reference sequence). This CDR3 is 15 amino acids long. CDR3: CASSLGGRRQETQYF. The CDR3 nucleotides read TGTGCCAGCAGCTTAGGCGGCAGGCGCCAAGAGACCCAGTACTTC.

V and J are TRBV5-4 and TRBJ2-1; no definite D call. CDR1 is SGHNT, CDR2 YYREEE, per germline (reference sequence). V dropped 0 bases and J dropped 6 bases, with 13 bases sitting between them. There are 15 residues in the CDR3. The DNA for the CDR3 is TGTGCCAGCAGCTTGGGTGGGCCTCAAGGCAATGAGCAGTTCTTC. It codes for CASSLGGPQGNEQFF.

This clone occurred a few times. The same CDR3 arises from other DNA sequences in this sample as well. The chain is built from TRBV2 and TRBJ2-5, with no clear D. V was cut by 6 bases and J by 5 bases, with 7 bases left in between. From germline, CDR1 is SNHLY and CDR2 FYNNEI. This CDR3 has 11 residues. The DNA for the CDR3 is TGTGCCAGCAGCCCCTGGGAGACCCAGTACTTC. Translation gives CASSPWETQYF.

V and J are TRBV7-2 and TRBJ2-5; 8 bases fit TRBD2. Germline CDR1 SGHTA, CDR2 FQGNSA. The CDR3 spans 14 residues. V lost 5 bases to trimming and J lost 5 bases; unmatched junction nucleotides: 7. The CDR3 DNA reads TGTGCCAGCAGCCCTAAGGTAGCGGGGGAGACCCAGTACTTC. Amino acid sequence: CASSPKVAGETQYF.

The V and J genes are TRBV7-2 and TRBJ2-5; 7 bases match TRBD2. Germline V lookup: CDR1 SGHTA, CDR2 FQGNSA. J gave up 5 bases and V 4 bases, and 10 bases lay outside the gene matches. The CDR3 extends over 15 amino acids. The CDR3 loop is CASSSPGLPMETQYF. The CDR3 DNA sequence: TGTGCCAGCAGCTCGCCGGGACTACCTATGGAGACCCAGTACTTC.

In the case of this clone: The identical CDR3 is also encoded by other nucleotide sequences in the sample. The chain combines TRBV30 with TRBJ1-5; D not resolved. The germline CDR1 and CDR2 sequences are GTSNPN and SVGIG (reference sequence). The CDR3 totals 13 residues. With 0 bases removed from V and 0 bases from J, the gap between germline ends came to 3 bases. The CDR3 DNA is TGTGCCTGGAGTGTTGGTAGCAATCAGCCCCAGCATTTT. Encoded protein: CAWSVGSNQPQHF.

The chain has TRBV27 and TRBJ2-3; weak D call: TRBD1 (5 bases). This CDR3 has 14 residues. Germline CDR1 and CDR2: MNHEY and SMNVEV (reference sequence). Trimming stripped 3 bases from V and 4 bases from J, with 11 bases between. CDR3 amino acids: CASSLGRGADTQYF. The CDR3 nucleotides read TGTGCCAGCAGTTTGGGAAGGGGCGCAGATACGCAGTATTTT.

This clone was detected a few times. The chain joins TRBV29-1 to TRBJ2-5, with TRBD2 matching 7 bases. Germline values: CDR1 SQVTM, CDR2 ANQGSEA. The ends lost 6 bases at V and 2 bases at J; junction bases unmatched: 12. CDR3 length: 15 amino acids. CDR3 loop: CSVRLARGSQETQYF. CDR3 DNA: TGCAGCGTGCGCCTGGCGCGGGGGTCTCAAGAGACCCAGTACTTC. Full variable domain (outside the CDR3, taken from reference TRBV29-1 and TRBJ2-5): SAVISQKPSRDICQRGTSLTIQCQVDSQVTMMFWYRQQPGQSLTLIATANQGSEATYESGFVIDKFPISRPNLTFSTLTVSNMSPEDSSIYLCSVRLARGSQETQYFGPGTRLLVL.

Only one count was recorded for this clone. The V call is TRBV19, the J call TRBJ2-7, with D perhaps TRBD1 (6 bases). The CDR3 extends over 14 amino acids. Looked up from germline, CDR1 is LNHDA and CDR2 is SQIVND (reference sequence). V was shortened by 5 bases and J by 3 bases, with 14 bases between the two germline ends. Written as DNA, the CDR3 is TGTGCCAGTAGTCCCCGACAGGTCTTCTACGAGCAGTACTTC. Protein sequence: CASSPRQVFYEQYF.

V gene TRBV7-3 combines with J gene TRBJ1-1; no definite D call. The CDR3 has 13 residues. The germline V gene has CDR1 SGHTA and CDR2 FQGTGA. V was cut by 5 bases and J by 3 bases, with 10 bases left in between. DNA of the CDR3: TGTGCCAGCAGCCCCGCCGGGGACACTGAAGCTTTCTTT. Protein: CASSPAGDTEAFF. The whole variable domain, filled in from reference TRBV7-3 and TRBJ1-1, reads GAGVSQTPSNKVTEKGKYVELRCDPISGHTALYWYRQSLGQGPEFLIYFQGTGAADDSGLPNDRFFAVRPEGSVSTLKIQRTERGDSAVYLCASSPAGDTEAFFGQGTRLTVV.

This chain joins TRBV4-3 and TRBJ2-7; 9 nucleotides match TRBD1. Trimming at V came to 3 bases and at J to 1 base, leaving 4 bases not matched to a gene. Germline lookup yields CDR1 LGHNA and CDR2 YSLEER. CDR3 length: 15 residues. In DNA, the CDR3 is TGCGCCAGCAGCCACCGGACAGGGGCGTCCTACGAGCAGTACTTC. Translation gives CASSHRTGASYEQYF.

The chain combines TRBV9 with TRBJ2-3, with TRBD2 identical over 8 bases. This CDR3 has 18 residues. Germline values: CDR1 SGDLS, CDR2 YYNGEE. The J segment lost 5 bases and the V segment lost 0 bases, leaving 14 bases of the junction unmatched. In DNA, the CDR3 is TGTGCCAGCAGCGTAGCTCCCCCCGGGGGGGGGCCCGAAGATACGCAGTATTTT. This sequence encodes CASSVAPPGGGPEDTQYF.

This chain connects TRBV30 to TRBJ1-6, with D unresolved. Trimming pared 4 bases from V and 6 bases from J, leaving 7 bases between. The CDR3 consists of 12 residues. Looked up from germline, CDR1 is GTSNPN and CDR2 is SVGIG (reference sequence). The CDR3 region is CAWTRLNSPLHF. CDR3 coding DNA: TGTGCCTGGACCCGGCTTAATTCACCCCTCCACTTT.

V and J are TRBV30 and TRBJ1-1, with D perhaps matching TRBD1 (5 bases). This CDR3 has 16 amino acids. Trimming pared 4 bases from V and 0 bases from J, leaving 18 bases between. Germline V gene data show CDR1 as GTSNPN and CDR2 as SVGIG (reference sequence). In DNA form, the CDR3 reads TGTGCCTGGACCCCGGGACCGAGAAGGATGAACACTGAAGCTTTCTTT. Translated: CAWTPGPRRMNTEAFF.

The chain has TRBV29-1 and TRBJ1-1; D unresolved. The ends were cut back, 6 bases at V and 0 bases at J, with 11 bases in the middle. CDR1 and CDR2 from the germline V gene are SQVTM and ANQGSEA. The CDR3 runs to 13 residues. Here the CDR3 reads CSVTVDLNTEAFF. The CDR3 DNA sequence: TGCAGCGTGACCGTAGACCTGAACACTGAAGCTTTCTTT.

CDR3 loop: CASVFSYEQYF. CDR3 bases: TGTGCCAGCGTGTTCTCCTACGAGCAGTACTTC. The J gene is TRBJ2-5, the V gene TRBV2; unclear D gene. TRBJ2-7 explains the end of the DNA better; the J call may be wrong. CDR1 and CDR2 (germline): SNHLY, FYNNEI. The CDR3 runs 11 residues.

The V gene is TRBV7-6, the J gene TRBJ2-1; 8 bases line up with TRBD2. Germline assignment: CDR1 SGHVS and CDR2 FNYEAQ. CDR3 length equals 16 residues. V dropped 5 bases and J dropped 7; count of bases not matched to a gene: 13. CDR3 DNA sequence: TGTGCCAGCAGCCCTCGTCCGGGGGGGCTTTCGAATGAGCAGTTCTTC. Its protein product is CASSPRPGGLSNEQFF.